This TCR beta chain was sequenced during a study of cytomegalovirus exposure and HLA in healthy donors. The study, taken as a whole, reports: TCR beta V- and J-gene trimming, according to a later analysis, was linked to a missense DCLRE1C variant.

This CDR3 region has 13 residues. Trimming took off 5 bases at V and 5 bases at J, with 12 bases between the two ends. Germline CDR1 is SGHAT and CDR2 is FQNNGV. Use of 60 Vbeta and 13 Jbeta primers characterized the PCR. Using immunoSEQ multiplex PCR, the repertoire was profiled, and TCRdb retains in-frame clones only, with some absent. Among some 220,000 clones listed, about 77% were seen once. A word on this clone: No antigen is known for it.

Input material: PBMCs. This TCR came from a boy aged 5 to 17 in good health and CMV-seronegative. The chain combines TRBV11-2 with TRBJ2-5; possible D gene TRBD2, 6 bases. The DNA of the CDR3 is TGTGCCAGCAGCCTCATGGAGGGTGAGACCCAGTACTTC. Amino acid sequence: CASSLMEGETQYF.